Shown below are 31 T cell receptor beta chains from a single sample sequenced in a study of CD4+ T cells in melanoma. This table comes from immunoSEQ multiplex PCR, and its TCRdb copy is limited to in-frame clones, with some not included. The table records roughly 50,000 clones, roughly 89% of them present only once. Specimen: peripheral blood. These TCRs come from a human donor with melanoma.

The chain is built from TRBV29-1 and TRBJ1-1; TRBD1 agrees at 9 bases. The V segment lost 6 bases and the J segment 0 bases; nucleotides outside the gene matches: 14. The CDR3 extends over 17 amino acids. Germline CDR1 and CDR2: SQVTM and ANQGSEA. The CDR3 nucleotides are TGCAGCGTCCGACCTGGGACAGGGACTGTAATGAACACTGAAGCTTTCTTT. This sequence encodes CSVRPGTGTVMNTEAFF.

The chain links TRBV6-6 to TRBJ2-7; 10 nucleotides match TRBD2. Per the germline V gene, CDR1 is MNHNY and CDR2 is SVGAGI (reference sequence). The CDR3 loop spans 16 amino acids. Trimming removed 2 bases from V and 3 bases from J; junction bases left unmatched: 7. This CDR3 is CASSYRLAGPYYEQYF. Written as DNA, the CDR3 is TGTGCCAGCAGTTACCGACTAGCGGGCCCATACTACGAGCAGTACTTC.

The chain combines TRBV7-9 with TRBJ2-7, with D perhaps TRBD2 (6 bases). CDR3 length equals 13 residues. V was clipped by 10 bases and J by 1 base, with 14 bases between them. The germline V gene encodes CDR1 SEHNR and CDR2 FQNEAQ (reference sequence). The CDR3 DNA reads as TGTGCCACGGAGGGTCATAAATCCTACGAGCAGTACTTC. It specifies CATEGHKSYEQYF. Combining the CDR3 with reference TRBV7-9 and TRBJ2-7 gives the whole variable domain DTGVSQNPRHKITKRGQNVTFRCDPISEHNRLYWYRQTLGQGPEFLTYFQNEAQLEKSRLLSDRFSAERPKGSFSTLEIQRTEQGDSAMYLCATEGHKSYEQYFGPGTRLTVT.

The V call is TRBV10-3, the J call TRBJ2-2; 9 bases line up with TRBD1. This CDR3 has 14 amino acids. Germline V gives CDR1 ENHRY, CDR2 SYGVKD. The ends lost 6 bases at V and 4 bases at J; junction bases unmatched: 3. CDR3: CAIRGQGGTGELFF. CDR3 bases: TGTGCCATCAGGGGACAGGGCGGCACCGGGGAGCTGTTTTTT.

This clone was observed a few times. The genes are TRBV11-1 and TRBJ1-5; D is undetermined. Germline V CDR1 and CDR2: SGHAT, FQDESV (reference sequence). V was clipped by 3 bases and J by 4 bases, with 7 bases between them. The CDR3 has 13 amino acids. The CDR3 DNA reads as TGTGCCAGCAGCTTTAACCGTAATCAGCCCCAGCATTTT. Translation: CASSFNRNQPQHF.

This rearrangement joins TRBV4-1 to TRBJ2-2, with TRBD2 matching over 10 bases. This CDR3 is built from 18 residues. V trimming: 4 bases; J trimming: 1 base; junction bases outside the gene matches: 9. Looked up from germline, CDR1 is MGHRA and CDR2 is YSYEKL. The DNA of the CDR3 is TGCGCCAGCAGCCCCCGCGGGGTAGCGGGGGGGAACACCGGGGAGCTGTTTTTT. Protein: CASSPRGVAGGNTGELFF.

The J gene is TRBJ2-7, the V gene TRBV4-1, with 7 bases fitting TRBD1. J lost 2 bases, V lost 6 bases, and 7 bases had no gene match. The CDR3 contains 14 residues. CDR1 is MGHRA, CDR2 YSYEKL, per germline. CDR3 sequence reads: CASSHRDRAYEQYF. In DNA, the CDR3 is TGCGCCAGCAGTCACCGGGACAGAGCCTACGAGCAGTACTTC.

The chain joins TRBV10-2 to TRBJ1-2, with no clear D. The germline V and J ends were trimmed by 4 bases and 2 bases, with 8 bases remaining between them. The CDR3 totals 13 residues. Germline V lookup: CDR1 WSHSY, CDR2 SAAADI. CDR3 amino acids: CASSVLINYGYTF. CDR3 nucleotides: TGCGCCAGCAGTGTACTGATAAACTATGGCTACACCTTC.

DNA for the CDR3: TGTGCCAGCAGCCCGTCGGGACGGACAGATACGCAGTATTTT. This codes for CASSPSGRTDTQYF. The V gene is TRBV7-3, the J gene TRBJ2-3; D is perhaps TRBD1 or TRBD2 (5 bases each). The V and J ends lost 5 bases and 3 bases respectively, with 12 bases between them. Germline CDR1 reads SGHTA; CDR2 reads FQGTGA. This CDR3 contains 14 residues.

The chain is built from TRBV19 and TRBJ2-7; perhaps TRBD1 as D (6 bases). This CDR3 contains 14 residues. Trimming left V 1 base short and J 3 bases short, with 10 bases between. Per germline, CDR1 LNHDA and CDR2 SQIVND (reference sequence). The CDR3 region is CASSIGTVNYEQYF. CDR3 sequence (DNA): TGTGCCAGTAGTATAGGGACAGTGAACTACGAGCAGTACTTC.

The chain has TRBV30 and TRBJ1-6; D not resolved. Germline loops: CDR1 GTSNPN, CDR2 SVGIG (reference sequence). The length of the CDR3 is 15 residues. V lost 0 bases and J lost 8, with 14 bases in between. CDR3 sequence reads: CAWSVDVRGYSPLHF. CDR3 sequence (DNA): TGTGCCTGGAGTGTAGATGTACGAGGTTATTCACCCCTCCACTTT. Looking up the rest from reference TRBV30 and TRBJ1-6 gives the full variable domain: SQTIHQWPATLVQPVGSPLSLECTVEGTSNPNLYWYRQAAGRGLQLLFYSVGIGQISSEVPQNLSASRPQDRQFILSSKKLLLSDSGFYLCAWSVDVRGYSPLHFGNGTRLTVT.

This clone showed up just once. This sequence joins TRBV19 and TRBJ1-1; TRBD1 agrees at 8 bases. The ends lost 10 bases at V and 5 bases at J; junction bases unmatched: 6. Germline CDR1 reads LNHDA; CDR2 reads SQIVND (reference sequence). The CDR3 is made up of 12 amino acids. The CDR3, as DNA: TGTGCCACCAAACAGGGGGATACTGAAGCTTTCTTT. It yields the protein CATKQGDTEAFF.

In its sample, this clone was seen once. The chain combines TRBV2 with TRBJ1-2; D ambiguous. The CDR3 covers 14 residues. Trimming stripped 10 bases from V and 4 bases from J, with 19 bases between. Germline V gene data show CDR1 as SNHLY and CDR2 as FYNNEI. CDR3 coding DNA: TGTGCCATCCCGCGGCAGGAAGGAATCTATGGCTACACCTTC. Translating gives CAIPRQEGIYGYTF. The full variable domain, with the rest looked up from reference TRBV2 and TRBJ1-2, is EPEVTQTPSHQVTQMGQEVILRCVPISNHLYFYWYRQILGQKVEFLVSFYNNEISEKSEIFDDQFSVERPDGSNFTLKIRSTKLEDSAMYFCAIPRQEGIYGYTFGSGTRLTVV.

This clone was recorded only once. The chain recombines TRBV7-8 with TRBJ2-7, with 7 nucleotides matching TRBD1. In germline, CDR1 is SGHVS, CDR2 FQNEAQ. V shed 2 bases and J 1 base; nucleotides not matched to a gene: 2. The CDR3 consists of 14 residues. CDR3 bases: TGTGCCAGCAGCTTATGGGACAGATCCTACGAGCAGTACTTC. This codes for CASSLWDRSYEQYF.

The rearrangement uses TRBV2 and TRBJ1-5; D is possibly TRBD1 (5 bases). The V end lost 6 bases, the J end lost 0 bases, and 15 bases lay between the germline ends. Germline CDR1 and CDR2: SNHLY and FYNNEI. This CDR3 has 16 residues. The CDR3 loop reads CASRHRTGDSNQPQHF. CDR3 nucleotides: TGTGCCAGCAGACACCGGACGGGGGATAGCAATCAGCCCCAGCATTTT.

By share of the sample, this clone is medium-sized. The chain employs TRBV19 and TRBJ2-1; tentatively, D is TRBD1 (5 bases). Germline lookup yields CDR1 LNHDA and CDR2 SQIVND (reference sequence). The germline V and J ends were trimmed by 7 bases and 4 bases, with 5 bases remaining between them. The CDR3 covers 11 residues. The CDR3 loop is CASKGYNEQFF. As DNA, the CDR3 is TGTGCCAGTAAGGGGTACAATGAGCAGTTCTTC. Combining the CDR3 with reference TRBV19 and TRBJ2-1 gives the whole variable domain DGGITQSPKYLFRKEGQNVTLSCEQNLNHDAMYWYRQDPGQGLRLIYYSQIVNDFQKGDIAEGYSVSREKKESFPLTVTSAQKNPTAFYLCASKGYNEQFFGPGTRLTVL.

The chain carries TRBV7-2 and TRBJ2-5; TRBD1 might be the D (6 bases). CDR3 length: 15 residues. The germline V gene has CDR1 SGHTA and CDR2 FQGNSA. The ends were cut back, 1 base at V and 4 bases at J, with 13 bases in the middle. The CDR3 sequence: CASSLEDRWGETQYF. Written as DNA, the CDR3 is TGTGCCAGCAGCTTAGAAGACAGGTGGGGAGAGACCCAGTACTTC.

The chain combines TRBV18 with TRBJ1-6; a weak D match, TRBD1 (6 bases). This CDR3 region has 21 residues. V shed 3 bases and J shed 9 bases, with 33 bases lying between them. Per the germline V gene, CDR1 is KGHSH and CDR2 is LQKENI. The CDR3 here is CASSPPDAQGMVFVGGSPLHF. DNA of the CDR3: TGTGCCAGCTCACCGCCGGACGCACAGGGAATGGTTTTCGTCGGGGGTTCACCCCTCCACTTT.

This chain connects TRBV6-6 to TRBJ2-5, with 11 bases fitting TRBD2. The V gene's germline CDR1 is MNHNY and CDR2 SVGAGI (reference sequence). Trimming at V came to 4 bases and at J to 7 bases, leaving 5 bases not matched to a gene. This CDR3 is built from 14 residues. The CDR3 bases are TGTGCCAGCAGTTTTCCTAGCGGGGGGATGACCCAGTACTTC. It encodes CASSFPSGGMTQYF.

This clone has a single count. The chain is built from TRBV6-6 and TRBJ2-5; D is ambiguous. The CDR3 extends over 15 amino acids. Germline V gene data show CDR1 as MNHNY and CDR2 as SVGAGI (reference sequence). Between the trimmed V and J ends, which lost 0 bases and 5 bases, there was a span of 13 bases. CDR3 sequence reads: CASSYSIGSQETQYF. The CDR3 nucleotides read TGTGCCAGCAGTTACTCGATCGGGTCACAGGAGACCCAGTACTTC.

The chain uses TRBV29-1 and TRBJ2-1; D is perhaps TRBD1 (5 bases). CDR1 is SQVTM and CDR2 is ANQGSEA in the germline V gene. The V and J ends lost 3 bases and 7 bases respectively, with 13 bases between them. The CDR3 has 13 amino acids. CDR3 loop: CSVEVGAWNEQFF. In DNA, the CDR3 is TGCAGCGTTGAGGTAGGGGCTTGGAATGAGCAGTTCTTC.

The V and J genes are TRBV21-1 and TRBJ1-1. TRBV21-1 is listed as a pseudogene. CDR3 length: 15 residues. CDR3 loop: CASSKSARTNTEAFF. DNA for the CDR3: TGTGCCAGCAGCAAAAGTGCACGGACGAACACTGAAGCTTTCTTT.

Concerning this clone itself: Other nucleotide sequences from this sample produce the same CDR3. The chain combines TRBV27 with TRBJ1-1, with D hard to call. The V end lost 0 bases, the J end lost 3 bases, and 8 bases lay between the germline ends. The length of the CDR3 is 14 residues. CDR1 and CDR2 from the germline V gene are MNHEY and SMNVEV (reference sequence). The CDR3 spells CASSLSYGYTEAFF. CDR3 DNA sequence: TGTGCCAGCAGTTTATCGTACGGGTACACTGAAGCTTTCTTT.

This rearrangement joins TRBV12-5 to TRBJ2-2; D ambiguous. Germline V gene data show CDR1 as LGHNT and CDR2 as FRNRAP. CDR3 length equals 13 residues. Trimming took 4 bases from V and 2 from J, leaving 5 bases between them. CDR3 loop: CASGSFNTGELFF. CDR3 nucleotides: TGTGCTAGTGGTTCGTTTAACACCGGGGAGCTGTTTTTT.

This clone has a single count. The J gene is TRBJ1-6, the V gene TRBV7-2; a weak D match, TRBD1 (5 bases). The germline V and J ends were trimmed by 5 bases and 7 bases, with 12 bases remaining between them. The CDR3 sequence is 14 residues long. Germline CDR1 reads SGHTA; CDR2 reads FQGNSA. The DNA for the CDR3 is TGTGCCAGCAGCCAGATTGGGGGGAATTCACCCCTCCACTTT. Encoded protein: CASSQIGGNSPLHF.

This clone has only a few counts. The chain combines TRBV25-1 with TRBJ1-6, with D maybe TRBD1 (5 bases). V was cut by 4 bases and J by 10 bases, with 11 bases left in between. Germline CDR1 and CDR2: MGHDK and SYGVNS. The CDR3 is 13 amino acids. CDR3 in DNA: TGTGCCAGCAGTGCCGGGGCTCGATCACCCCTCCACTTT. Protein product: CASSAGARSPLHF.

The chain employs TRBV5-4 and TRBJ1-4, with D tentatively TRBD1 (5 bases). V dropped 3 bases and J dropped 2 bases, with 14 bases sitting between them. The CDR3 has 16 amino acids. The germline CDR1 and CDR2 sequences are SGHNT and YYREEE (reference sequence). CDR3 in amino acids: CASSSRWGSTNEKLFF. The CDR3 DNA follows: TGTGCCAGCAGCTCTCGTTGGGGGTCCACTAATGAAAAACTGTTTTTT.

This chain connects TRBV18 to TRBJ1-4; 9 nucleotides agree with TRBD1. J was trimmed by 7 bases and V by 3 bases; bases with no gene match: 9. CDR3 length: 16 amino acids. CDR1 and CDR2 (germline): KGHSH, LQKENI. Here the CDR3 reads CASSPAGTGLREKLFF. CDR3 bases: TGTGCCAGCTCACCGGCAGGGACAGGGCTTCGTGAAAAACTGTTTTTT.

The chain carries TRBV11-2 and TRBJ2-1; unclear D gene. CDR1 SGHAT and CDR2 FQNNGV come from the germline V gene. Trimming left V 2 bases short and J 10 bases short, with 9 bases between. This CDR3 has 12 residues. Written as DNA, the CDR3 is TGTGCCAGCAGCTTAACCGTTTTCGAGCAGTTCTTC. Its translation: CASSLTVFEQFF.

The chain uses TRBV4-3 and TRBJ1-3; 7 bases are a match to TRBD1. Germline V gene sequence: CDR1 LGHNA, CDR2 YSLEER. This CDR3 is 15 amino acids long. The V gene end was trimmed by 1 base and the J gene end by 2 bases; junction bases not matched to a gene: 2. In DNA form, the CDR3 reads TGCGCCAGCAGCCAAGGGACAGGAGCTGGAAACACCATATATTTT. This sequence encodes CASSQGTGAGNTIYF.

The chain carries TRBV20-1 and TRBJ1-2; D gene uncertain. This CDR3 has 11 residues. The germline V gene has CDR1 DFQATT and CDR2 SNEGSKA (reference sequence). The CDR3 DNA follows: TGCAGCCCCGGGCCCGACGGGGGCTACACCTTC. Its protein is CSPGPDGGYTF.